What follows is one T cell receptor (beta chain) and its context. Participants' own reports of clinical history determined their cohort assignment. The CDR3 is 15 amino acids. Trimming at V came to 5 bases and at J to 5 bases, leaving 5 bases not matched to a gene. Germline CDR1 reads SGHVS; CDR2 reads FNYEAQ. This sample was included in a study of blood T cell repertoires in COVID-19. Study in general: Collection of acute and convalescent COVID-19 samples took place in the United States, Italy and Spain.

As handled by the study authors: Counts of nucleated cells, estimated from reference gene primer amplification, were obtained. Method: immunoSEQ multiplex PCR; TCRdb's copy keeps in-frame clones and lacks some. Clone size and the V and J calls come from that table; the DNA yielded D and trimming. The table records about 460,000 clones, roughly nine tenths of them present only once. The sample taken for sequencing was PBMCs or T cells enriched from blood (not recorded which). J is TRBJ2-1 and V is TRBV7-6, with 11 bases identical to TRBD2. The receptor's source is a woman aged 60-75 years who had recovered from COVID-19. The CDR3 nucleotides are TGTGCCAGCAGCCTCACTAGCGGGGGAAACAATGAGCAGTTCTTC. Its translation is CASSLTSGGNNEQFF.